Below are 21 T cell receptor beta chains sequenced from a single sample in a study of pediatric ulcerative colitis. One to two pinch biopsies were taken from the rectum during colonoscopy. Assay: immunoSEQ multiplex PCR; the TCRdb copy retains only in-frame clones and omits some. The table shows 30,000 to 35,000 clones, with about 81% occurring only once. What was sequenced was gut tissue. These receptors were collected from a boy between 10 and 17 years old with mild ulcerative colitis.

This sequence joins TRBV29-1 and TRBJ2-3, with a tentative D call TRBD2 (6 bases). CDR1 SQVTM and CDR2 ANQGSEA come from the germline V gene. V lost 2 bases to trimming and J lost 6 bases, with 21 bases between them. The CDR3 totals 16 residues. Written as DNA, the CDR3 is TGCAGCGTTGAATCCGGGAGCCTATACTACAGGGATACGCAGTATTTT. Protein product: CSVESGSLYYRDTQYF.

A remark on this clone: The sample has other DNA sequences that encode this CDR3 too. The chain couples TRBV7-9 to TRBJ1-1, with D unresolved. In germline, CDR1 is SEHNR, CDR2 FQNEAQ (reference sequence). Trimming cost V 5 bases and J 4 bases, with 11 bases left between them. The CDR3 extends over 13 amino acids. CDR3 sequence (DNA): TGTGCCAGCAGCCTGGGCGGCGGCACTGAAGCTTTCTTT. This gives the protein CASSLGGGTEAFF.

The chain joins TRBV30 to TRBJ2-7, with D perhaps assigned TRBD1 or TRBD2 (5 bases each). Trimming cost V 1 base and J 1 base, with 14 bases left between them. The CDR3 runs to 15 residues. Germline lookup yields CDR1 GTSNPN and CDR2 SVGIG (reference sequence). In DNA, the CDR3 is TGTGCCTGGAGTGGGACGCAGGGACCTTCCTACGAGCAGTACTTC. This gives the protein CAWSGTQGPSYEQYF.

The V and J genes are TRBV5-1 and TRBJ1-1; D unresolved. CDR1 SGHRS and CDR2 YFSETQ come from the germline V gene. This CDR3 spans 14 amino acids. V gave up 2 bases and J gave up 0 bases, with 8 bases separating them. This chain's CDR3 is CASSFENLNTEAFF. The CDR3 coding sequence is TGCGCCAGCAGCTTCGAAAACCTGAACACTGAAGCTTTCTTT.

The V call is TRBV2, the J call TRBJ2-1; 9 positions agree with TRBD2. The CDR3 consists of 16 residues. CDR1 SNHLY and CDR2 FYNNEI come from the germline V gene. The trim removed 6 bases at V and 4 bases at J, leaving 10 bases unmatched. The CDR3 sequence: CASSPFQRGDYNEQFF. The CDR3 DNA follows: TGTGCCAGCAGCCCCTTTCAGCGGGGGGATTACAATGAGCAGTTCTTC.

The chain uses TRBV27 and TRBJ2-5, with 8 bases identical to TRBD1. Per the germline V gene, CDR1 is MNHEY and CDR2 is SMNVEV (reference sequence). This CDR3 has 15 residues. V shed 6 bases and J 6 bases; nucleotides not matched to a gene: 12. DNA of the CDR3: TGTGCCAGCAGGAGAAAGACAGGGGCGGAACAGACCCAGTACTTC. Translation gives CASRRKTGAEQTQYF.

This rearrangement joins TRBV29-1 to TRBJ2-3, with TRBD2 matching 7 bases. The CDR3 runs to 14 residues. Germline trimming cut 3 bases from V and 3 bases from J; bases unmatched to any gene: 6. Germline V CDR1 and CDR2: SQVTM, ANQGSEA. CDR3 amino acids: CSVEGRGGTDTQYF. The CDR3 nucleotides are TGCAGCGTTGAGGGCCGCGGGGGTACAGATACGCAGTATTTT.

V is TRBV5-1 and J is TRBJ2-3, with 11 bases matching TRBD2. Per germline, CDR1 SGHRS and CDR2 YFSETQ. This CDR3 comprises 16 residues. With V trimmed by 1 base and J by 3 bases, 4 bases remained unmatched. The CDR3 is CASSLLAGGLTDTQYF. The DNA for the CDR3 is TGCGCCAGCAGCTTGCTAGCGGGGGGTTTGACAGATACGCAGTATTTT.

In its sample, this clone was seen a few times. This sequence joins TRBV4-1 and TRBJ2-2, with a tentative D call TRBD1 (6 bases). V was clipped by 7 bases and J by 0 bases, with 9 bases between them. The germline gives CDR1 MGHRA, CDR2 YSYEKL. The length of the CDR3 is 14 residues. The CDR3 protein is CASKGGANTGELFF. The CDR3 DNA sequence: TGCGCCAGCAAAGGGGGTGCGAACACCGGGGAGCTGTTTTTT.

The J gene is TRBJ1-5, the V gene TRBV4-2; 8 bases align to TRBD1. CDR1 and CDR2 from the germline V gene are LGHNA and YNFKEQ. The V and J ends lost 3 bases and 3 bases, in that order; junction bases with no gene match: 7. CDR3 length: 16 amino acids. The CDR3 region is CASSHPDRGDNQPQHF. CDR3 DNA: TGTGCCAGCAGCCACCCCGACAGGGGCGACAATCAGCCCCAGCATTTT.

The rearrangement joins TRBV19 to TRBJ1-2, with a weak D call TRBD1 (5 bases). The CDR3 runs to 12 residues. Germline V gives CDR1 LNHDA, CDR2 SQIVND (reference sequence). V was trimmed by 6 bases and J by 1 base, leaving 6 bases between them. CDR3 amino acids: CASRDNNYGYTF. The CDR3 DNA reads as TGTGCCAGTAGGGACAATAACTATGGCTACACCTTC.

CDR3 in DNA: TGTGCCAGCAGCCAAGTAGGAACGGACCCCAACTATGGCTACACCTTC. This translates into CASSQVGTDPNYGYTF. The genes are TRBV4-2 and TRBJ1-2; D unresolved. CDR1 is LGHNA and CDR2 is YNFKEQ in the germline V gene. V lost 1 base to trimming and J lost 2 bases, with 14 bases between them. The CDR3 totals 16 residues.

This rearrangement joins TRBV4-1 to TRBJ1-1; D may be TRBD1 (5 bases). V was clipped by 2 bases and J by 0 bases, with 16 bases between them. The CDR3 totals 17 residues. Germline CDR1 is MGHRA and CDR2 is YSYEKL. The CDR3 protein is CASSQTPWGSMNTEAFF. CDR3 sequence (DNA): TGCGCCAGCAGCCAAACCCCCTGGGGGTCAATGAACACTGAAGCTTTCTTT.

The chain couples TRBV4-1 to TRBJ2-1, with TRBD2 matching over 13 bases. This CDR3 has 17 residues. Germline V gives CDR1 MGHRA, CDR2 YSYEKL. Unmatched junction bases numbered 10, after V lost 4 bases and J lost 7 bases. The chain's CDR3 is CASSRSPGLAGPNEQFF. In DNA, the CDR3 is TGCGCCAGCAGCCGGTCACCGGGACTAGCGGGGCCTAATGAGCAGTTCTTC.

This clone was seen more than once but under ten times. The sample contains more than one DNA sequence encoding this CDR3. The J gene is TRBJ2-5, the V gene TRBV5-8; 7 bases are a match to TRBD1. V was clipped by 6 bases and J by 2 bases; unmatched bases: 7. Germline CDR1 is SGHTS and CDR2 is YDEGEE. The CDR3 has 14 amino acids. In nucleotides, the CDR3 is TGTGCCAGCACCCGAGGGGGCACTCAAGAGACCCAGTACTTC. Residues: CASTRGGTQETQYF.

V gene TRBV2 combines with J gene TRBJ2-2; the match to TRBD1 covers 11 bases. There are 15 residues in the CDR3. CDR1 SNHLY and CDR2 FYNNEI come from the germline V gene. The V and J ends lost 3 bases and 6 bases, in that order; junction bases with no gene match: 3. This chain's CDR3 is CASSERTGGPGELFF. The CDR3, as DNA: TGTGCCAGCAGTGAGAGGACAGGGGGCCCCGGGGAGCTGTTTTTT.

The genes are TRBV6-7 and TRBJ2-7; D not certain. TRBV6-7 is reported as an ORF; its role is uncertain. The CDR3 is 14 amino acids. V lost 8 bases to trimming and J lost 1 base, with 15 bases between them. CDR3 in DNA: TGTGCCAGCGGGAAGATTCTAGTATCCTACGAGCAGTACTTC. Translated, it gives CASGKILVSYEQYF.

The genes are TRBV5-4 and TRBJ2-1; D is uncertain. The germline V and J ends were trimmed by 3 bases and 0 bases, with 16 bases remaining between them. This CDR3 has 17 residues. Germline lookup yields CDR1 SGHNT and CDR2 YYREEE (reference sequence). Here the CDR3 DNA reads TGTGCCAGCAGCTCGTACGTAATACCCACCTCCTACAATGAGCAGTTCTTC. This sequence encodes CASSSYVIPTSYNEQFF.

This clone was counted a single time. The J gene is TRBJ2-1, the V gene TRBV27; D is perhaps TRBD2 (7 bases). Germline CDR1 is MNHEY and CDR2 is SMNVEV (reference sequence). V lost 5 bases to trimming and J lost 0 bases, with 17 bases between them. The CDR3 runs 17 residues. This chain's CDR3 is CASSPGRGGLSYNEQFF. CDR3 nucleotide sequence: TGTGCCAGCAGTCCGGGAAGGGGGGGCCTCTCCTACAATGAGCAGTTCTTC.

This clone was recorded a few times. J is TRBJ2-5 and V is TRBV29-1; D not certain. With 3 bases removed from V and 1 base from J, the gap between germline ends came to 6 bases. CDR1 is SQVTM, CDR2 ANQGSEA, per germline. This CDR3 region has 12 residues. The CDR3 DNA follows: TGCAGCGTTGACCTAGGCCAAGAGACCCAGTACTTC. It codes for CSVDLGQETQYF.

The chain uses TRBV5-1 and TRBJ1-1; 7 bases match TRBD1. The V gene's germline CDR1 is SGHRS and CDR2 YFSETQ. V was pared by 6 bases and J by 5 bases, with 10 bases of the junction left unmatched. The CDR3 length is 14 residues. The CDR3: CASTPTGQETEAFF. As DNA, the CDR3 is TGCGCCAGCACCCCGACAGGGCAGGAAACTGAAGCTTTCTTT.